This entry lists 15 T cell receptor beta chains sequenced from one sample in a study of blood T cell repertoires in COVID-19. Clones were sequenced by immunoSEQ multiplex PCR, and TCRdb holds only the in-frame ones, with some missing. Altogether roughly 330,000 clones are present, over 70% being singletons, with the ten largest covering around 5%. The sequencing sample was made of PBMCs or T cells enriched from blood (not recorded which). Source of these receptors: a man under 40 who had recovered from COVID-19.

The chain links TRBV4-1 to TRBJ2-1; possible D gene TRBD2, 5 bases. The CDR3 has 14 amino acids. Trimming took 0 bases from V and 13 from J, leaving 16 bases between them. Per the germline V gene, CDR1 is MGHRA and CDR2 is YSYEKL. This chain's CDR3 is CASSQDSSTRRQFF. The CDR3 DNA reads TGCGCCAGCAGCCAAGATTCTAGTACTAGGCGTCAGTTCTTC.

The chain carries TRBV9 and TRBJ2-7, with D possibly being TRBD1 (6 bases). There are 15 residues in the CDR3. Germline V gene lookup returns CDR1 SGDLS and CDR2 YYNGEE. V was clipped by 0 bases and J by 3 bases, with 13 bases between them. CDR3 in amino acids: CASSVAAGAGYEQYF. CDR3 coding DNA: TGTGCCAGCAGCGTAGCTGCAGGGGCCGGCTACGAGCAGTACTTC.

In DNA form, the CDR3 reads TGTGCCAGTAGTAAGGGGAGCACAGATACGCAGTATTTT. Its protein product is CASSKGSTDTQYF. V gene TRBV19 combines with J gene TRBJ2-3, with D possibly matching TRBD1 (5 bases). The CDR3 has 13 residues. Trimming took 4 bases from V and 0 from J, leaving 5 bases between them. Germline-derived CDR1 and CDR2 are LNHDA and SQIVND (reference sequence).

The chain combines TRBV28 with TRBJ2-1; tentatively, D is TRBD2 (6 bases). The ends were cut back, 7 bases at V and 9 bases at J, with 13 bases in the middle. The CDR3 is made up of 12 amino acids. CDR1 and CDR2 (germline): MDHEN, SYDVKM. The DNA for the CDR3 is TGTGCCAGCAAAACGGGGGATAGTGAGCAGTTCTTC. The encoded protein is CASKTGDSEQFF.

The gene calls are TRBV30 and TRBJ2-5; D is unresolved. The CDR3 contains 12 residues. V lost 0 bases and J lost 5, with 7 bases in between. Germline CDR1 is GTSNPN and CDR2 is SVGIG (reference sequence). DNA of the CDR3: TGTGCCTGGAGTGTATTGCGGGAGACCCAGTACTTC. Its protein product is CAWSVLRETQYF.

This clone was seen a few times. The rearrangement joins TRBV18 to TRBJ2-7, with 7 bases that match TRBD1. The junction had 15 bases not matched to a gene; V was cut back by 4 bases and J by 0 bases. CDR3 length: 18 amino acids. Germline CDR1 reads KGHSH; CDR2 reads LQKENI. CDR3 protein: CASSLRLEAGGDSYEQYF. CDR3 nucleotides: TGTGCCAGCTCACTCAGATTAGAAGCAGGGGGAGACTCCTACGAGCAGTACTTC. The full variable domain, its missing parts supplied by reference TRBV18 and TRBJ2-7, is NAGVMQNPRHLVRRRGQEARLRCSPMKGHSHVYWYRQLPEEGLKFMVYLQKENIIDESGMPKERFSAEFPKEGPSILRIQQVVRGDSAAYFCASSLRLEAGGDSYEQYFGPGTRLTVT.

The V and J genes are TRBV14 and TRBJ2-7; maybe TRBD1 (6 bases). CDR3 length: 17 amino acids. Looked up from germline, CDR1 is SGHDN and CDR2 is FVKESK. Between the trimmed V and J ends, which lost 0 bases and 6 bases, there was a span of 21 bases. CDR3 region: CASSQDIIGTSPTEQYF. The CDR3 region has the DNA TGTGCCAGCAGCCAAGATATTATTGGGACATCGCCGACCGAGCAGTACTTC.

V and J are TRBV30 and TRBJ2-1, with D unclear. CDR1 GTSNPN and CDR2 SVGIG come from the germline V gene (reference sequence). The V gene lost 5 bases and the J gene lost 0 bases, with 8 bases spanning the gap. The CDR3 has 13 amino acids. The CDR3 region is CAWAVASYNEQFF. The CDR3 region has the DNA TGTGCCTGGGCCGTAGCCTCCTACAATGAGCAGTTCTTC.

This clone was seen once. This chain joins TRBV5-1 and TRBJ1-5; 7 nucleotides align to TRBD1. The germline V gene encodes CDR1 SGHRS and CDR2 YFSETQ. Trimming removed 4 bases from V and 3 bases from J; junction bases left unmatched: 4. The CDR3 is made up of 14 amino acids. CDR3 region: CASSEGQPNQPQHF. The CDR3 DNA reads TGCGCCAGCAGCGAGGGACAGCCCAATCAGCCCCAGCATTTT.

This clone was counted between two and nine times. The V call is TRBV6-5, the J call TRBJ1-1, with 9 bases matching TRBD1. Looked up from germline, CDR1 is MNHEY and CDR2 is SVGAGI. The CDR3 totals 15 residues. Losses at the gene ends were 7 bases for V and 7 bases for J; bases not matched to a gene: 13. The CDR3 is CASKYRGRSVGEAFF. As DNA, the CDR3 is TGTGCCAGCAAGTACAGGGGGCGTTCAGTAGGTGAAGCTTTCTTT.

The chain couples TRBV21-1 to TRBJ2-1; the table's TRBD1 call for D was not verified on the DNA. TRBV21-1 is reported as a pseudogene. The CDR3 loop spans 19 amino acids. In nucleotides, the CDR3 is TGTGCCAGCAGCAAAGCGCGGGACAGGGGGATGAGATTTTACAATGAGCAGTTCTTC. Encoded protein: CASSKARDRGMRFYNEQFF.

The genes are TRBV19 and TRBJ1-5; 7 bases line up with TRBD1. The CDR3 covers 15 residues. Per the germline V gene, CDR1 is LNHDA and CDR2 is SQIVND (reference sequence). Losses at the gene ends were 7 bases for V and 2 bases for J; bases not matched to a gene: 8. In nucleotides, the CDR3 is TGTGCCAGTACCAACAGGGGTGGAGGCAATCAGCCCCAGCATTTT. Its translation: CASTNRGGGNQPQHF.

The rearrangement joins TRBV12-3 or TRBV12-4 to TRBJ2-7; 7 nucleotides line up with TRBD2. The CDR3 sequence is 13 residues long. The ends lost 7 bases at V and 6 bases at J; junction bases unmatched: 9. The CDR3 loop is CASTTWTGGEQYF. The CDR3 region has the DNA TGTGCCAGCACTACCTGGACGGGGGGCGAGCAGTACTTC.

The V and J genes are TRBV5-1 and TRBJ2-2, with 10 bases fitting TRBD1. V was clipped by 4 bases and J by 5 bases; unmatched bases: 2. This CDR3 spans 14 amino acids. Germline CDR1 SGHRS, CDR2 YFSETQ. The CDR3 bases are TGCGCCAGCAGCCGGGGACAGGGGACCGGGGAGCTGTTTTTT. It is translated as CASSRGQGTGELFF.

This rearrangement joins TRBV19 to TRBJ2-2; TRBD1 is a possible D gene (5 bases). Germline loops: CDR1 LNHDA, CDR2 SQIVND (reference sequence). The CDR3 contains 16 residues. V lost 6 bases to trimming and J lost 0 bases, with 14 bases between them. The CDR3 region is CASRVGVGANTGELFF. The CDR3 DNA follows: TGTGCCAGTAGGGTAGGGGTGGGCGCGAACACCGGGGAGCTGTTTTTT.